Sequencing of this TCR beta chain was carried out in a study of cytomegalovirus exposure and HLA in healthy donors. Trimming took 6 bases from V and 0 from J, leaving 9 bases between them. CDR1 is WNHNN, CDR2 SYGVQD, per germline (reference sequence). CDR3 length: 13 amino acids. PCR used 60 Vbeta primers and 13 Jbeta primers. Clones were sequenced by immunoSEQ multiplex PCR, and TCRdb holds only the in-frame ones, with some missing. The listing contains tens of thousands of clones. Sequences were obtained from PBMCs. This clonotype originated in a male donor in good health and CMV-seronegative. The V and J genes are TRBV10-1 and TRBJ2-7; D not certain. CDR3 amino acids: CASRRDTSYEQYF. The CDR3 region has the DNA TGCGCCAGCAGACGAGATACCTCCTACGAGCAGTACTTC.